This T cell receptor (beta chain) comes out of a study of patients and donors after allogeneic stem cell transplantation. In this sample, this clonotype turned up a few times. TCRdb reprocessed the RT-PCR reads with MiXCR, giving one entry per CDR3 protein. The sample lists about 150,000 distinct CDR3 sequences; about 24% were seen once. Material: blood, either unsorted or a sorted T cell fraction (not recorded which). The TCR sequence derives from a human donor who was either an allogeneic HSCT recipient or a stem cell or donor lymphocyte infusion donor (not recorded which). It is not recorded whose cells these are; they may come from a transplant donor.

This CDR3 reads CSARGSGGNQPQHF. CDR3 bases: TGCAGTGCTAGAGGCTCAGGGGGGAATCAGCCCCAGCATTTT. The chain is built from TRBV20-1 and TRBJ1-5, with 7 bases matching TRBD1. V trimming: 1 base; J trimming: 4 bases; junction bases outside the gene matches: 4. This CDR3 has 14 amino acids. In germline, CDR1 is DFQATT, CDR2 SNEGSKA (reference sequence).